This TCR beta chain emerged from a study of cytomegalovirus exposure and HLA in healthy donors. The CDR3 is 18 amino acids. Both 60 Vbeta primers and 13 Jbeta primers went into the PCR. The table came from immunoSEQ multiplex PCR; TCRdb's copy has only in-frame clones and leaves some out. Found here are some 150,000 clones, 70% to 80% of them singletons; the top ten hold 3.5% to 4.5%. The V gene is TRBV21-1, the J gene TRBJ2-7; TRBD2 is the table's D call, not checked against the DNA. TRBV21-1 is deemed a pseudogene. The clonotype originates from a human donor in good health. The sequenced material came from PBMCs. CDR3 in amino acids: CASSKGFIFRDGLYEQYF. The CDR3 DNA reads TGTGCCAGCAGCAAAGGGTTTATATTTCGAGACGGACTTTACGAGCAGTACTTC.